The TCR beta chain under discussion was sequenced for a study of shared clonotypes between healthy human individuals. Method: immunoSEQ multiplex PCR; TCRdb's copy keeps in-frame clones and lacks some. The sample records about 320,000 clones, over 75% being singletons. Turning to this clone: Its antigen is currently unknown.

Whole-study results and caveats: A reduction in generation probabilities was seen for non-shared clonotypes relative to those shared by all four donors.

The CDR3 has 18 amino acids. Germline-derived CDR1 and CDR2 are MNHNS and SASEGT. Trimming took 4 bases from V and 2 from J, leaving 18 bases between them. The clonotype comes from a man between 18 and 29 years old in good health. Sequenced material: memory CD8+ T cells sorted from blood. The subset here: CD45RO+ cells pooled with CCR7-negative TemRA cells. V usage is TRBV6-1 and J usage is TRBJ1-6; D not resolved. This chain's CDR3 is CASSAPGLGEPYNSPLHF. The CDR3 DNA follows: TGTGCCAGCAGTGCACCTGGACTGGGAGAGCCCTATAATTCACCCCTCCACTTT.